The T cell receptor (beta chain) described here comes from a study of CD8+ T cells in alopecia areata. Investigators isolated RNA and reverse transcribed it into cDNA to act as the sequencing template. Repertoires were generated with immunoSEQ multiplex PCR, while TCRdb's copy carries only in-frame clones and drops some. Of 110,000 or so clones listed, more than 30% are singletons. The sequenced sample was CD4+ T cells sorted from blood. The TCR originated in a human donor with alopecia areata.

The CDR3 DNA is TGTGCCAGCAGTAAAACGACGGCCTATGGCTACACCTTC. Translating it yields CASSKTTAYGYTF. The chain combines TRBV6-5 with TRBJ1-2, with D unresolved. V gave up 5 bases and J gave up 4 bases, with 11 bases separating them. The CDR3 is 13 residues long. CDR1 is MNHEY, CDR2 SVGAGI, per germline.